The sequence of this T cell receptor (beta chain) was determined in a study of T cell responses to AZD1222 COVID-19 vaccine. The study's findings and limits: Increased Spike-specific TCR breadth and depth were observed after two AZD1222 doses. Repertoires were collected only later (after the peak T cell response had occurred). Clonal diversity may have been underestimated, and the donors were mostly white British, with more females than males. Nearly half of spike-specific TCRs reportedly target unmutated variant regions.

The V and J ends lost 3 bases and 1 base, in that order; junction bases with no gene match: 17. This CDR3 has 20 amino acids. The germline gives CDR1 MDHEN, CDR2 SYDVKM. As to this clone: The antigen is unknown.

The table came from immunoSEQ multiplex PCR; TCRdb's copy has only in-frame clones and leaves some out. The profile shows 100,000 to 150,000 clones, 90% of them singletons. The sequencing used peripheral blood, collected on day 0 of MenACWY control vaccination. The sequence came from an adult in good health. J is TRBJ2-1 and V is TRBV28; 8 bases are a match to TRBD2. The CDR3 DNA is TGTGCCAGCAGTTTGCCTCCGGGACTAGAAATCCCCGGGTCCTACAATGAGCAGTTCTTC. Protein product: CASSLPPGLEIPGSYNEQFF. The variable domain in full, with the rest retrieved from reference TRBV28 and TRBJ2-1, is DVKVTQSSRYLVKRTGEKVFLECVQDMDHENMFWYRQDPGLGLRLIYFSYDVKMKEKGDIPEGYSVSREKKERFSLILESASTNQTSMYLCASSLPPGLEIPGSYNEQFFGPGTRLTVL.